A selection of T cell receptor beta chains follows, all from one sample in a study of T-cell memory formation after mild COVID-19. Using its own MiXCR run on the 5' RACE reads, TCRdb lists one record per CDR3 protein. The table shows around 510,000 distinct CDR3 sequences, with roughly a fifth occurring only once. The source material was PBMCs or a T cell subset sorted from them (not recorded which). All receptors come from an adult woman who had mild COVID-19 (a few samples of this study predate the infection). Cell type and time point are not known. Both conserved end residues are part of each CDR3. Fields, in order: J gene, D gene, clone size, V gene, CDR3 protein, CDR3 DNA. D genes are given only for firm matches. Expanded clones get a size class; other rows say once, few or many, or leave the size out.

J gene: TRBJ2-3
D gene: -
clone size: -
V gene: TRBV6-5
CDR3 protein: CASSYLGGGTDTQYF
CDR3 DNA: TGTGCCAGCAGTTACCTCGGCGGGGGCACAGATACGCAGTATTTT

J gene: TRBJ2-3
D gene: TRBD1
clone size: few
V gene: TRBV4-3
CDR3 protein: CASSPYGQGGTDTQYF
CDR3 DNA: TGCGCCAGCAGCCCTTACGGACAGGGCGGCACAGATACGCAGTATTTT

J gene: TRBJ1-2
D gene: -
clone size: few
V gene: TRBV2
CDR3 protein: CASSEIEGGYGYGYTF
CDR3 DNA: TGTGCCAGCAGTGAAATTGAGGGGGGCTATGGTTATGGCTACACCTTC

J gene: TRBJ1-1
D gene: -
clone size: few
V gene: TRBV7-9
CDR3 protein: CASRPVILDTEAFF
CDR3 DNA: TGTGCCAGCAGGCCGGTCATTCTGGACACTGAAGCTTTCTTT

J gene: TRBJ2-7
D gene: -
clone size: -
V gene: TRBV3-1
CDR3 protein: CASSHEGSYEQYF
CDR3 DNA: TGTGCCAGCAGCCATGAAGGCTCCTACGAGCAGTACTTC

J gene: TRBJ2-3
D gene: TRBD2
clone size: -
V gene: TRBV20-1
CDR3 protein: CSAALRGGRDTQYF
CDR3 DNA: TGCAGTGCAGCCTTACGGGGGGGCCGGGATACGCAGTATTTT

J gene: TRBJ1-5
D gene: TRBD1
clone size: once
V gene: TRBV10-3
CDR3 protein: CAISVTGVQPQHF
CDR3 DNA: TGTGCCATCAGCGTGACAGGGGTTCAGCCCCAGCATTTT

J gene: TRBJ2-1
D gene: -
clone size: -
V gene: TRBV3-1
CDR3 protein: CASSRVGGDNEQFF
CDR3 DNA: TGTGCCAGCAGCCGGGTGGGTGGGGACAATGAGCAGTTCTTC

J gene: TRBJ2-7
D gene: -
clone size: few
V gene: TRBV15
CDR3 protein: CATRRERTTSYEQYF
CDR3 DNA: TGTGCCACCAGGAGAGAAAGGACAACCTCCTACGAGCAGTACTTC

J gene: TRBJ2-7
D gene: TRBD2
clone size: -
V gene: TRBV30
CDR3 protein: CARSREGGSSYEQYF
CDR3 DNA: TGTGCCAGGAGTCGGGAGGGAGGCAGCAGCTACGAGCAGTACTTC

J gene: TRBJ1-6
D gene: -
clone size: many
V gene: TRBV12-3/TRBV12-4
CDR3 protein: CASSLRGRNSPLHF
CDR3 DNA: TGTGCCAGCAGTTTACGGGGCCGTAATTCACCCCTCCACTTT

J gene: TRBJ2-5
D gene: TRBD1
clone size: -
V gene: TRBV3-1
CDR3 protein: CASSPRQGMETQYF
CDR3 DNA: TGTGCCAGCAGCCCTAGACAGGGAATGGAGACCCAGTACTTC

J gene: TRBJ2-3
D gene: -
clone size: many
V gene: TRBV5-1
CDR3 protein: CASSLASGLTSTDTQYF
CDR3 DNA: TGCGCCAGCAGCTTGGCTTCGGGTCTGACTAGCACAGATACGCAGTATTTT

J gene: TRBJ2-7
D gene: -
clone size: many
V gene: TRBV4-1
CDR3 protein: CASSQDDRSGSYEQYF
CDR3 DNA: TGCGCCAGCAGCCAAGACGACAGGAGTGGCTCCTACGAGCAGTACTTC

J gene: TRBJ1-5
D gene: TRBD1
clone size: -
V gene: TRBV3-1
CDR3 protein: CASSHGDRGLDQPQHF
CDR3 DNA: TGTGCCAGCAGCCACGGGGACAGGGGGCTGGATCAGCCCCAGCATTTT

J gene: TRBJ2-1
D gene: TRBD2
clone size: -
V gene: TRBV18
CDR3 protein: CASSPPGLLGDEQFF
CDR3 DNA: TGTGCCAGCTCACCACCGGGACTACTCGGCGATGAGCAGTTCTTC

J gene: TRBJ2-2
D gene: TRBD2
clone size: -
V gene: TRBV6-5
CDR3 protein: CASSGTRRDTGELFF
CDR3 DNA: TGTGCCAGCAGCGGGACTAGAAGAGACACCGGGGAGCTGTTTTTT

J gene: TRBJ2-7
D gene: -
clone size: -
V gene: TRBV7-2
CDR3 protein: CASSLSRGAYEQYF
CDR3 DNA: TGTGCCAGCAGCTTAAGTAGGGGAGCCTACGAGCAGTACTTC

J gene: TRBJ1-5
D gene: TRBD1
clone size: -
V gene: TRBV24-1
CDR3 protein: CATSEGTGVNQPQHF
CDR3 DNA: TGTGCCACCAGCGAGGGGACAGGGGTCAATCAGCCCCAGCATTTT

J gene: TRBJ2-1
D gene: -
clone size: many
V gene: TRBV15
CDR3 protein: CATSSHGGGSYNEQFF
CDR3 DNA: TGTGCCACCAGCAGTCACGGAGGAGGCTCCTACAATGAGCAGTTCTTC

J gene: TRBJ2-7
D gene: TRBD1
clone size: -
V gene: TRBV7-9
CDR3 protein: CARSSPGQGIEQYF
CDR3 DNA: TGTGCCAGAAGCTCGCCGGGACAGGGGATCGAGCAGTACTTC

J gene: TRBJ2-7
D gene: TRBD2
clone size: -
V gene: TRBV15
CDR3 protein: CATSRVAGAYEQYF
CDR3 DNA: TGTGCCACCAGCAGAGTAGCGGGAGCCTACGAGCAGTACTTC

J gene: TRBJ1-5
D gene: TRBD1
clone size: few
V gene: TRBV6-6
CDR3 protein: CASSYYPGTAPEHF
CDR3 DNA: TGTGCCAGCAGTTACTATCCCGGGACAGCTCCGGAGCATTTT

J gene: TRBJ2-1
D gene: -
clone size: few
V gene: TRBV11-2
CDR3 protein: CASSLDGSGEQFF
CDR3 DNA: TGTGCCAGCAGCTTAGATGGTAGTGGTGAGCAGTTCTTC

J gene: TRBJ1-1
D gene: -
clone size: -
V gene: TRBV4-3
CDR3 protein: CASSQSVRTGNTEAFF
CDR3 DNA: TGCGCCAGCAGCCAGTCGGTTAGGACCGGAAACACTGAAGCTTTCTTT

J gene: TRBJ1-1
D gene: -
clone size: -
V gene: TRBV3-1
CDR3 protein: CASSQEWAPTEAFF
CDR3 DNA: TGTGCCAGCAGCCAAGAATGGGCCCCCACTGAAGCTTTCTTT

J gene: TRBJ1-1
D gene: TRBD1
clone size: once
V gene: TRBV18
CDR3 protein: CATIGTGGLTEAFF
CDR3 DNA: TGTGCCACCATAGGGACAGGGGGCTTAACTGAAGCTTTCTTT